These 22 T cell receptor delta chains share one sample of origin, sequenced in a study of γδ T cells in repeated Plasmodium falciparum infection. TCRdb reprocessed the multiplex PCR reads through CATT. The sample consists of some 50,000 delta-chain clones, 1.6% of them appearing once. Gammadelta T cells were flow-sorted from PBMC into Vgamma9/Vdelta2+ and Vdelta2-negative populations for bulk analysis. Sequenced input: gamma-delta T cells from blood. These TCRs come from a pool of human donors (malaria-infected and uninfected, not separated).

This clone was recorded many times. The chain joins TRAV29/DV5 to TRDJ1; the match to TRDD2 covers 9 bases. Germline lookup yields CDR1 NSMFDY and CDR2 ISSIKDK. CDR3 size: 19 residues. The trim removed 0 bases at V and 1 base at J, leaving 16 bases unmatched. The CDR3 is CAASAGLPTRLCGTDKLIF. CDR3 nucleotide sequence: TGTGCAGCAAGCGCGGGCCTTCCTACACGATTGTGTGGCACCGATAAACTCATCTTT.

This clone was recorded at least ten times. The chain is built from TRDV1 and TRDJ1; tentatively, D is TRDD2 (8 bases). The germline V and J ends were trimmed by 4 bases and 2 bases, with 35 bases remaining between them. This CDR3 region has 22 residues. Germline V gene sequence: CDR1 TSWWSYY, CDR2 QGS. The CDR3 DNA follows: TGTGCTCTTGGGGGGGAGAGGCTATTCGGCCTTCCTAGTTTACTGGGGACCGATAAACTCATCTTT. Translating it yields CALGGERLFGLPSLLGTDKLIF.

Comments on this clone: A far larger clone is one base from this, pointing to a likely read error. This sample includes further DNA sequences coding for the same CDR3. Here the CDR3 DNA reads TGTGCCCTTGGGGTACTAACTGGGGGGCGACCCGATTACACCGATAAACTCATCTTT. Its protein product is CALGVLTGGRPDYTDKLIF. The V and J genes are TRDV1 and TRDJ1; 8 bases match TRDD3. The J gene, not given by TCRdb, was assigned here from a germline match of the nucleotide sequence. The CDR3 runs 19 residues. Germline CDR1 and CDR2: TSWWSYY and QGS.

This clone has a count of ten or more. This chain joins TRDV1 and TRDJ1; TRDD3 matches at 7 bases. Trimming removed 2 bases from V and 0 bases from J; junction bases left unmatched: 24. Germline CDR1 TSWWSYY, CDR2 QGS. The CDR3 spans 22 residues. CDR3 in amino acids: CALGETGFTPTRGISYTDKLIF. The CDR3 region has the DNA TGTGCTCTTGGGGAAACCGGCTTCACACCGACTAGGGGGATTTCGTACACCGATAAACTCATCTTT.

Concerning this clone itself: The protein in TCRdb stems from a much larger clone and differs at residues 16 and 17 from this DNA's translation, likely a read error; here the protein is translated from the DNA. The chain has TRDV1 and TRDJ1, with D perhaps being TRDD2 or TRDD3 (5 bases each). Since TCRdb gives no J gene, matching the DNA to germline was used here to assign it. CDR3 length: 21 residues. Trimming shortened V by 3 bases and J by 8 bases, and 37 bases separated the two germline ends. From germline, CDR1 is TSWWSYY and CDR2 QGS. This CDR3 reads CALGELKTPLLAPPGSIKLIF. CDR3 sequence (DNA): TGTGCTCTTGGGGAGCTTAAAACACCCCTCCTAGCCCCTCCTGGGAGCATAAAACTCATCTTT.

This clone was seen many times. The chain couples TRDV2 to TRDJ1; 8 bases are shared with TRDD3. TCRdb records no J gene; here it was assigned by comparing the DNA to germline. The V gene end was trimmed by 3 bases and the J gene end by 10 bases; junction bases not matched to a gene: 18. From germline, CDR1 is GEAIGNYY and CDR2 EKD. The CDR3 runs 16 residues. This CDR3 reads CACDLLGGYKDGGLIF. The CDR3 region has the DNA TGTGCCTGTGACTTACTCGGGGGATATAAGGACGGGGGACTCATCTTT.

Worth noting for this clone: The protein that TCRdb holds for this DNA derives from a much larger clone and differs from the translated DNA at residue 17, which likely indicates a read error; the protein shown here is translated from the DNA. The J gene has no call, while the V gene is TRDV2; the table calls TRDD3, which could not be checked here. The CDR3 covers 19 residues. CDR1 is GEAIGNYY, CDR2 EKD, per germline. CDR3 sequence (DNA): TGTGCCTGTGACACCTTTTCCTACGGGGGATACGGGTACACCGATAAACACATCTTT. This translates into CACDTFSYGGYGYTDKHIF.

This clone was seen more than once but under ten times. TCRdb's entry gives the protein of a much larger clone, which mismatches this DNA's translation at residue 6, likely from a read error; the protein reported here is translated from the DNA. The CDR3 region has the DNA TGTGCTTATAGGAGCGTGACCTGTCGAATAGTACTGGAGCCCGCGCTGTACACCGATAAACTCATCTTT. Translated: CAYRSVTCRIVLEPALYTDKLIF. This chain connects TRAV38-2/DV8 to TRDJ1; D perhaps matches TRDD1 (6 bases). The J gene was missing in TCRdb and was found by matching the end of the DNA to germline. Germline V lookup: CDR1 TSESDYY, CDR2 QEAYKQQN. Trimming left V 0 bases short and J 0 bases short, with 33 bases between. The CDR3 has 23 amino acids.

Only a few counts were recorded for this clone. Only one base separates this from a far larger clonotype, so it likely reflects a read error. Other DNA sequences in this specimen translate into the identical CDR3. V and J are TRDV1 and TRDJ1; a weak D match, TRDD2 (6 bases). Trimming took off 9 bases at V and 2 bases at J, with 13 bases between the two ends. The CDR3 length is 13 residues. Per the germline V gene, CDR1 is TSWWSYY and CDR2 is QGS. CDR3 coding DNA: TGTGCTCTATTCCTATTGAATACCGATAAACTCATCTTT. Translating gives CALFLLNTDKLIF.

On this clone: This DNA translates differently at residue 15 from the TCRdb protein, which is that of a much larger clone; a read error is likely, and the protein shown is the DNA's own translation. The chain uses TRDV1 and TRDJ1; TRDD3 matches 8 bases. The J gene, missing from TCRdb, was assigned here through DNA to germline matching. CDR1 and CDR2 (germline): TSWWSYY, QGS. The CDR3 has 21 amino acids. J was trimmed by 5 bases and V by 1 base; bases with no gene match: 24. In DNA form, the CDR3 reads TGTGCTCTTGGGGAACACCGCATGCGACTGGGGGCTCTCCTTTTCTTGGATAAACTCATCTTT. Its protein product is CALGEHRMRLGALLFLDKLIF.

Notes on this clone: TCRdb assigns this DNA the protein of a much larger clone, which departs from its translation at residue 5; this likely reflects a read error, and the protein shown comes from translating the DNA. The chain's CDR3 is CALGGLSSFWGIRRLIF. In nucleotides, the CDR3 is TGTGCTCTTGGGGGACTCTCGTCATTCTGGGGGATACGACGCCTCATCTTT. J gene calling gave no result, while the V gene is TRDV1; the table's TRDD3 call for D was not verified on the DNA. CDR3 length: 17 amino acids. Germline V lookup: CDR1 TSWWSYY, CDR2 QGS.

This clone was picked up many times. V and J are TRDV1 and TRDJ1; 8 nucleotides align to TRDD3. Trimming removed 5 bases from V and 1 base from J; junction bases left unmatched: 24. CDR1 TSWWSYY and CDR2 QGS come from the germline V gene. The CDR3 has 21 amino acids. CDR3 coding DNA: TGTGCTCTTGGGAGAATTCGGCTTCCCTCTGTACTGGGGGGCCCCACCGATAAACTCATCTTT. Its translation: CALGRIRLPSVLGGPTDKLIF.

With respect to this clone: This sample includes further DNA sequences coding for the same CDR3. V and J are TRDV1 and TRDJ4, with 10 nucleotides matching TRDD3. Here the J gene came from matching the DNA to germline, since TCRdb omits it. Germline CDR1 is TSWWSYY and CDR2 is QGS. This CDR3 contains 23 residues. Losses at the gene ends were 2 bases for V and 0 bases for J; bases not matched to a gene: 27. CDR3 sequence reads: CALGEILWERTSRWGIYTRPLIF. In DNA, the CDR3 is TGTGCTCTTGGGGAAATCTTGTGGGAGAGGACTTCCCGCTGGGGGATATATACCAGACCCCTGATCTTT.

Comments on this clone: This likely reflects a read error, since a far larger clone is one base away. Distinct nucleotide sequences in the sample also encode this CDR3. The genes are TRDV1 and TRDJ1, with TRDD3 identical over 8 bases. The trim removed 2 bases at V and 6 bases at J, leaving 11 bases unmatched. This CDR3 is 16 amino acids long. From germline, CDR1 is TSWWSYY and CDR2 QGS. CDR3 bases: TGTGCTCTTGGGGAAATGGGTGGGGGATCCCTCCATAAACTCATCTTT. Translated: CALGEMGGGSLHKLIF.

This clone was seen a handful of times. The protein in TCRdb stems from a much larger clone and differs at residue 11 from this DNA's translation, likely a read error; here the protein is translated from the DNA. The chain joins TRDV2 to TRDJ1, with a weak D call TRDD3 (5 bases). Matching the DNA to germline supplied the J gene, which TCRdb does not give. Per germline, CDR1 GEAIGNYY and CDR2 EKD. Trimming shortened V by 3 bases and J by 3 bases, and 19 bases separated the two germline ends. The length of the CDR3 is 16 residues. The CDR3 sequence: CACDALGELYADKLIF. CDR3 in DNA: TGTGCCTGTGACGCCCTTGGGGAACTTTACGCCGATAAACTCATCTTT.

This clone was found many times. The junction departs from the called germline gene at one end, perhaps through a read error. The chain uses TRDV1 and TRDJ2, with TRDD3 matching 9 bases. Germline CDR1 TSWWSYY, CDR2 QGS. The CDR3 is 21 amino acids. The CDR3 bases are TGTGCTCTTGGGGAACTCCTTGCCGACTGGGGGAGATCCCCTTTTACAGCACGACTCTTCTTC. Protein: CALGELLADWGRSPFTARLFF.

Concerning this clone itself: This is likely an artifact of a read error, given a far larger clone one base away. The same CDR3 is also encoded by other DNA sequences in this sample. CDR3: CACDTITGDRYTDKLIF. CDR3 nucleotides: TGTGCCTGTGACACGATCACTGGGGACAGGTACACCGATAAGCTCATCTTT. This rearrangement joins TRDV2 to TRDJ1; 7 nucleotides align to TRDD3. CDR3 length: 17 residues. Per germline, CDR1 GEAIGNYY and CDR2 EKD.

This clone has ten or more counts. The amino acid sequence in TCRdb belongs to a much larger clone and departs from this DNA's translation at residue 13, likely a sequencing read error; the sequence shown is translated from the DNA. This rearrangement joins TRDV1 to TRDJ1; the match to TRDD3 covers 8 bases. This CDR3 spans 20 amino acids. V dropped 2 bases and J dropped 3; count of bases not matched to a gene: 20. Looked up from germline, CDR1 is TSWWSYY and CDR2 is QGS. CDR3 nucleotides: TGTGCTCTTGGGGAAGTCACCCTTTTGTACTGGGGGGTACGCCCCGATAAACTCATCTTT. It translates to CALGEVTLLYWGVRPDKLIF.

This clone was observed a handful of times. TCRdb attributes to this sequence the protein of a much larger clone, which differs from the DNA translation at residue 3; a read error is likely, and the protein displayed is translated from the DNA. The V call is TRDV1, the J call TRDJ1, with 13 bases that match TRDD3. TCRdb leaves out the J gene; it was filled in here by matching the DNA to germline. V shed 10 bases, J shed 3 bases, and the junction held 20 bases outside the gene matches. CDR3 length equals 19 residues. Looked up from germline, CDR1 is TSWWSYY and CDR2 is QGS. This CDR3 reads CAPGRDRPRTGGYADKLIF. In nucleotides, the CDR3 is TGTGCTCCTGGACGGGATCGTCCACGTACTGGGGGATACGCCGATAAACTCATCTTT.

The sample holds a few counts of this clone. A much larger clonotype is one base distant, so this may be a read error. Here the CDR3 DNA reads TGTGCTCTTGGGGAAAGGAGGCCTACTTGGGGGATACGCACTGGACTCATCTTT. Encoded protein: CALGERRPTWGIRTGLIF. The J gene is TRDJ1, the V gene TRDV1; TRDD3 matches 11 bases. TCRdb gives no J gene; it was assigned here by matching the DNA to germline. V gave up 2 bases and J gave up 10 bases; unmatched junction bases: 18. Germline V gene data show CDR1 as TSWWSYY and CDR2 as QGS. The CDR3 spans 18 residues.

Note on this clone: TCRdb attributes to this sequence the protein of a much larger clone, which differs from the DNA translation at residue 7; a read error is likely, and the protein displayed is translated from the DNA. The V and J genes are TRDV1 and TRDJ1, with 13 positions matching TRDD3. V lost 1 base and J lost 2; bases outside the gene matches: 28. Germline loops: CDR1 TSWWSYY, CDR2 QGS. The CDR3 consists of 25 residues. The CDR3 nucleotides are TGTGCTCTTGGGGAACAGAACTTCCTACTAGAGTACTGGGGGATACGCAGGGGGGGTACCGATAAACTCATCTTT. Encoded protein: CALGEQNFLLEYWGIRRGGTDKLIF.

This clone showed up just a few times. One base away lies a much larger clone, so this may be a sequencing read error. The CDR3 DNA is TGTGCTCTTGGGGAACCTCTCGCGGGGATACACATCAACACCGATAAACCCATCTTT. Translated, it gives CALGEPLAGIHINTDKPIF. The chain has TRDV1 and TRDJ1; 8 nucleotides line up with TRDD3. Germline V gene data show CDR1 as TSWWSYY and CDR2 as QGS. The length of the CDR3 is 19 residues.